The clone carrying this TCR beta chain was seen only a few times. Antigen: not known. These data originate in a study of identical twins. Whole-study findings and limits: Among beta out-of-frame sequences, excess sharing between twins appeared weaker. Out-of-frame alpha sequences common to twins exhibited a surplus of low generation probability.

A universal primer site came from template switching; cDNA carried unique molecular identifiers. Using its own MiXCR run on the 5' RACE reads, TCRdb lists one record per CDR3 protein. The table shows 200,000 to 250,000 distinct CDR3 sequences, with around 6.9% occurring only once. V lost 6 bases to trimming and J lost 5 bases, with 18 bases between them. Germline loops: CDR1 DFQATT, CDR2 SNEGSKA (reference sequence). CDR3 size: 14 residues. These records were also assigned to another study, of yellow fever vaccine responses in identical twins. As that study records: Among the twins, the vaccine T cell response reportedly seemed partly convergent and partly personalized.

Sequencing used memory (CD45RO+) T cells sorted from blood. This receptor was identified in a woman aged 18-29 years in good health. This rearrangement joins TRBV20-1 to TRBJ2-3, with D maybe TRBD2 (6 bases). The CDR3 DNA follows: TGCAGTGCCGGCGGGAAGTCAGAGGTAGATACGCAGTATTTT. Protein: CSAGGKSEVDTQYF.